The rows below give T cell receptor beta chains drawn from one sample of a study of brain metastases from non-small cell lung cancer. TCRdb's table, derived via immunoSEQ multiplex PCR, lists solely in-frame clones and lacks some. The sample includes more than 2,500 clones, around 83% of them seen just once. Sequenced material: primary lung tumor tissue. The receptors come from a donor at least 40 years old with non-small cell lung cancer. Each CDR3 is given with its conserved first and last residue. Each record gives: V gene, J gene, CDR3 protein.

V: TRBV27
J: TRBJ1-5
CDR3: CASRQHGNQPQHF

V: TRBV7-9
J: TRBJ1-4
CDR3: CASSQEEKLFF

V: TRBV5-6
J: TRBJ1-5
CDR3: CASSFALGDSNQPQHF

V: TRBV7-2
J: TRBJ1-6
CDR3: CASSSNSPLHF

V: TRBV5-5
J: TRBJ1-5
CDR3: CASSPEKGNQPQHF

V: TRBV7-3
J: TRBJ2-1
CDR3: CASRSSSSEQFF

V: TRBV2
J: TRBJ2-3
CDR3: CASSEQGITDTQYF

V: TRBV28
J: TRBJ1-2
CDR3: CASSSSLLRALGGYTF

V: TRBV9
J: TRBJ2-1
CDR3: CASSVGAGGHYNEQFF

V: TRBV18
J: TRBJ2-1
CDR3: CASSPPNQLAGGEQFF

V: TRBV5-8
J: TRBJ2-7
CDR3: CASSRRQASYEQYF

V: TRBV23-1
J: TRBJ1-5
CDR3: CASSQSGTGYDQPQHF

V: TRBV3-1/TRBV3-2
J: TRBJ1-5
CDR3: CASSQTPTAGTAQHF

V: TRBV30
J: TRBJ2-2
CDR3: CAGNRDSGTGELFF

V: TRBV11-3
J: TRBJ2-7
CDR3: CASSPGRQGWHEQYF

V: TRBV7-9
J: TRBJ1-2
CDR3: CASSLGFPSDGYTF

V: TRBV10-3
J: TRBJ2-7
CDR3: CAIRRTNGEIYEQYF

V: TRBV6-5
J: TRBJ2-7
CDR3: CASTNSGQGIHEQYF

V: TRBV7-2
J: TRBJ2-5
CDR3: CASSLSQTQYF

V: TRBV7-8
J: TRBJ1-5
CDR3: CASMKALGQPQHF

V: TRBV6-5
J: TRBJ1-3
CDR3: CASGLPVGLGNTIYF

V: TRBV27
J: TRBJ2-1
CDR3: CASSLERGALRNEQFF

V: TRBV6-5
J: TRBJ2-5
CDR3: CASSYSIGQGQETQYF

V: TRBV11-1
J: TRBJ2-7
CDR3: CASSPRVLYEQYF

V: TRBV30
J: TRBJ1-2
CDR3: CAWYGRINYGYTF

V: TRBV19
J: TRBJ1-2
CDR3: CASSIDWEYGYTF

V: TRBV20-1
J: TRBJ2-1
CDR3: CSAWRNKQFF

V: TRBV30
J: TRBJ2-3
CDR3: CAWKYLDTQYF

V: TRBV6-2/TRBV6-3
J: TRBJ1-5
CDR3: CASSYGGGSNQPQHF

V: TRBV14
J: TRBJ2-6
CDR3: CASSQGFGANVLTF

V: TRBV25-1
J: TRBJ1-2
CDR3: CASSEGDGYTF

V: TRBV6-5
J: TRBJ2-3
CDR3: CASSLFRTPDTQYF

V: TRBV5-6
J: TRBJ1-3
CDR3: CASSLAAGNTIYF

V: TRBV7-6
J: TRBJ2-2
CDR3: CASSLAFTGGTGELFF

V: TRBV14
J: TRBJ2-2
CDR3: CANSQVGIQLFF

V: TRBV11-1
J: TRBJ2-7
CDR3: CASSPEVSSSYEQYF

V: TRBV4-2
J: TRBJ2-1
CDR3: CASSQGDGPYNEQFF

V: TRBV14
J: TRBJ1-1
CDR3: CASSQERNRNTEAFF

V: TRBV5-1
J: TRBJ2-3
CDR3: CASRDGGPTDTQYF

V: TRBV6-5
J: TRBJ1-1
CDR3: CASSPGTGRIRAFF

V: TRBV7-3
J: TRBJ2-2
CDR3: CASSSTGNSGELFF

V: TRBV15
J: TRBJ1-5
CDR3: CVTSREGDWGGQPQHF

V: TRBV10-3
J: TRBJ1-6
CDR3: CAISETETGSNSPLHF

V: TRBV27
J: TRBJ2-2
CDR3: CASRFRATGELFF

V: TRBV4-3
J: TRBJ2-2
CDR3: CTSSQVFGTGGNGELFF

V: TRBV6-5
J: TRBJ1-2
CDR3: CASRSRGNYGYTF

V: TRBV7-2
J: TRBJ2-3
CDR3: CASSYRASGTDTQYF

V: TRBV29-1
J: TRBJ2-5
CDR3: CSAYSLGETQYF

V: TRBV7-3
J: TRBJ1-6
CDR3: CASSPDGNSPLHF

V: TRBV5-3
J: TRBJ1-4
CDR3: CARSLTLRQHQEKLFF

V: TRBV20-1
J: TRBJ2-5
CDR3: CSALAGETQYF